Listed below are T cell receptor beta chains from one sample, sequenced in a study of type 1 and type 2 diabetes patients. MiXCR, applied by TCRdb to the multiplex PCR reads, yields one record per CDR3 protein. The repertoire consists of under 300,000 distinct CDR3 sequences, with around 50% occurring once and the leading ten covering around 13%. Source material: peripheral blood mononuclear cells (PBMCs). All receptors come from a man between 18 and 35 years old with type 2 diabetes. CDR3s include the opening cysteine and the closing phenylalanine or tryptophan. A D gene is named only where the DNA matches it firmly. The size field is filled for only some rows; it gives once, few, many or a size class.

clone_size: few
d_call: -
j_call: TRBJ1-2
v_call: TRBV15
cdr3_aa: CATSEVGDLYGYTF
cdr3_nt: TGTGCCACCAGCGAGGTGGGAGACCTCTATGGCTACACCTTC

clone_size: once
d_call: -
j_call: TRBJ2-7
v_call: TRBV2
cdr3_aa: CASSEEAFSYEQYF
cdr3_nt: TGTGCCAGCAGTGAAGAAGCCTTCTCCTACGAGCAGTACTTC

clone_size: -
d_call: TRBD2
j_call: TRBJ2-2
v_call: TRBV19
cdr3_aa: CASSTTSGSRTGELFF
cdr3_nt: TGTGCCAGTAGTACCACTAGCGGGAGCCGCACCGGGGAGCTGTTTTTT

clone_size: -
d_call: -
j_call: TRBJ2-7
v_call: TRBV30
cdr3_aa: CAWMPGAGRTRTYEQYF
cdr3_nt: TGTGCCTGGATGCCGGGAGCAGGACGTACGCGTACCTACGAGCAGTACTTC

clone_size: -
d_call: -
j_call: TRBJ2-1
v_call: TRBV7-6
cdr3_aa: CASSGVSSYNEQFF
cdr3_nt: TGTGCCAGCAGCGGGGTAAGCTCCTACAATGAGCAGTTCTTC

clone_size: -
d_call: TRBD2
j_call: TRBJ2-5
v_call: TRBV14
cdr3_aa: CASQWGGQETQYF
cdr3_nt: TGTGCCAGCCAATGGGGGGGCCAAGAGACCCAGTACTTC

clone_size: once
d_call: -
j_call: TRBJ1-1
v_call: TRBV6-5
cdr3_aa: CASSPDSFPGDTEAFF
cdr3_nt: TGTGCCAGCAGTCCGGACAGCTTCCCCGGAGACACTGAAGCTTTCTTT

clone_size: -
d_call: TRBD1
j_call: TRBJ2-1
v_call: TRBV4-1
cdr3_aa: CASSQEDRYSYNEQFF
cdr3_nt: TGTGCCAGCAGCCAAGAGGACAGGTACTCCTACAATGAGCAGTTCTTC

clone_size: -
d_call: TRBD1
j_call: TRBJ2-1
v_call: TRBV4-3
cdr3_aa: CASSAQGASYNEQFF
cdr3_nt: TGCGCCAGCAGCGCACAGGGGGCGTCCTACAATGAGCAGTTCTTC

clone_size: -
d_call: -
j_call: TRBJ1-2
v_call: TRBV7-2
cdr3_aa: CASSLSRDNYGYTF
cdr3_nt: TGTGCCAGCAGCCTGAGCAGGGACAACTATGGCTACACCTTC

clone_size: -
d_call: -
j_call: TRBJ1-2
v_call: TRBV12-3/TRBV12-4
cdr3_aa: CASSLYGAGNFYGYTF
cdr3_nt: TGTGCCAGCAGTTTATATGGGGCAGGGAACTTCTATGGCTACACCTTC

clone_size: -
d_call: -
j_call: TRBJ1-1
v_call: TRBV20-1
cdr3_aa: CSGSNTEAFF
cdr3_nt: TGCAGCGGATCTAACACTGAAGCTTTCTTT

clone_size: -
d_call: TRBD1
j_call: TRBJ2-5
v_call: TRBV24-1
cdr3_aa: CASTPDRGQENDQYF
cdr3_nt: TGTGCCAGCACTCCCGACAGGGGTCAAGAGAATGACCAGTACTTC

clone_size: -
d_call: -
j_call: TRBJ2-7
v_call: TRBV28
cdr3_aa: CASRIGGGTGSYEQYF
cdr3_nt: TGTGCCAGCAGAATCGGGGGGGGGACAGGGTCCTACGAGCAGTACTTC

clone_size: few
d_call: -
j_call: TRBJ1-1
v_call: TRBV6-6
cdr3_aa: CASSYSRQEGEAFF
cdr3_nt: TGTGCCAGCAGTTACTCGAGGCAGGAGGGGGAAGCTTTCTTT

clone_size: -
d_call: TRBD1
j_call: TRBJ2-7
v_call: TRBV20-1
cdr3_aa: CSAKRPGQGYEQYF
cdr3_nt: TGCAGTGCCAAACGCCCGGGACAGGGTTACGAGCAGTACTTC

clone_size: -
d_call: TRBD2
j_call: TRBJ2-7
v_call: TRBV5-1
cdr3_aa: CASSVAGAFSHEQYF
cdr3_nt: TGCGCCAGCAGCGTAGCGGGAGCGTTTAGCCACGAGCAGTACTTC

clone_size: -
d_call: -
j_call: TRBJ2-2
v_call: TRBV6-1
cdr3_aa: CASSEAAETGELFF
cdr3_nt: TGTGCCAGCAGTGAAGCGGCGGAAACCGGGGAGCTGTTTTTT

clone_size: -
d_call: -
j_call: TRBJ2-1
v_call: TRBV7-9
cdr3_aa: CASSLNGYNEQFF
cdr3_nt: TGTGCCAGCAGCTTAAATGGCTACAATGAGCAGTTCTTC

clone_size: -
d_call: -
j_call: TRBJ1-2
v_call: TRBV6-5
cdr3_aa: CASSYSRSLSYGYTF
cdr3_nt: TGTGCCAGCAGTTACTCCAGAAGTTTGTCGTATGGCTACACCTTC

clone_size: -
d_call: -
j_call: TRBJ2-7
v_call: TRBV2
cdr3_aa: CASSLEVSATIEQYF
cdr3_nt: TGTGCCAGCAGTTTAGAAGTGTCGGCCACTATCGAGCAGTACTTC

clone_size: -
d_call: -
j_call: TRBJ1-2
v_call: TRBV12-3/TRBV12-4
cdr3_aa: CASSLRAGYTF
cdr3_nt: TGTGCCAGCAGTTTAAGGGCTGGCTACACCTTC